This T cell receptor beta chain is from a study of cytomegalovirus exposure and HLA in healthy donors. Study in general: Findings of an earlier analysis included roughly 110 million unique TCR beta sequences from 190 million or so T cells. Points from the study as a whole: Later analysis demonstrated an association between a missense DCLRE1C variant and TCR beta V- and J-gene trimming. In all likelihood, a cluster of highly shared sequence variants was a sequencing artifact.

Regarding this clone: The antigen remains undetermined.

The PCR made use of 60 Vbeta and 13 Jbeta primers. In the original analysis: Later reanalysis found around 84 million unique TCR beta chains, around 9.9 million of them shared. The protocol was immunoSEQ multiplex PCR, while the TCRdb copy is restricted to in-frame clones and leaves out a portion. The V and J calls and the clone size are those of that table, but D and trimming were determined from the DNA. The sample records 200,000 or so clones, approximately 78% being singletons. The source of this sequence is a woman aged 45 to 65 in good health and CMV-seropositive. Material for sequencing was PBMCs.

The DNA of the CDR3 is TGTGCCAGCAGTTACCAACCCTGGGGTCGAGGGAATGGCTACACCTTC. It codes for CASSYQPWGRGNGYTF. The J gene is TRBJ1-2, the V gene TRBV6-5; no reliable D call. Per the germline V gene, CDR1 is MNHEY and CDR2 is SVGAGI. Trimming left V 2 bases short and J 6 bases short, with 19 bases between. The CDR3 has 16 residues.